A single sample is the source of the 9 T cell receptor beta chains below, sequenced in a study of shared clonotypes between healthy human individuals. Data came from immunoSEQ multiplex PCR; TCRdb stores just in-frame clones and leaves some out. Counted here are about 2 million clones, 90% to 95% occurring once; the ten biggest clones make up under 0.15%. Source material: naive CD4+ T cells sorted from blood. Subset defined: CD45RA+ positively selected. Source of these receptors: a man between 18 and 29 years old in good health.

This chain joins TRBV18 and TRBJ2-2; possibly TRBD1 for D (6 bases). CDR3 length: 14 amino acids. CDR1 is KGHSH, CDR2 LQKENI, per germline. V lost 3 bases to trimming and J lost 6 bases, with 11 bases between them. Here the CDR3 DNA reads TGTGCCAGCTCACCTATACAGGGTCCCGGGGAGCTGTTTTTT. This gives the protein CASSPIQGPGELFF.

The gene calls are TRBV28 and TRBJ1-2; D call uncertain. Germline values: CDR1 MDHEN, CDR2 SYDVKM. This CDR3 has 16 amino acids. V dropped 3 bases and J dropped 4 bases, with 18 bases sitting between them. DNA of the CDR3: TGTGCCAGCAGTTTCCCTGTAACGAGGTCGGGCTATGGCTACACCTTC. It translates to CASSFPVTRSGYGYTF.

This chain joins TRBV30 and TRBJ1-4, with 8 nucleotides matching TRBD1. The CDR3 has 13 amino acids. V shed 5 bases and J 6 bases; nucleotides not matched to a gene: 5. Germline V lookup: CDR1 GTSNPN, CDR2 SVGIG (reference sequence). CDR3 loop: CAWGGTGDEKLFF. The CDR3 DNA sequence: TGTGCCTGGGGGGGGACAGGAGATGAAAAACTGTTTTTT.

This chain links TRBV18 with TRBJ1-2; unclear D gene. The CDR3 spans 14 residues. CDR1 is KGHSH, CDR2 LQKENI, per germline. V was clipped by 4 bases and J by 8 bases, with 17 bases between them. This CDR3 is CASSLEDSRRGYTF. The CDR3 DNA reads TGTGCCAGCTCACTCGAGGACTCTAGAAGGGGCTACACCTTC.

The V and J genes are TRBV28 and TRBJ1-4; weak D call: TRBD1 (6 bases). V was cut by 4 bases and J by 5 bases, with 17 bases left in between. CDR1 is MDHEN, CDR2 SYDVKM, per germline. The CDR3 contains 16 residues. The CDR3, as DNA: TGTGCCAGCAGTTCGCCCACCAGGGGAGGAAATGAAAAACTGTTTTTT. Translation gives CASSSPTRGGNEKLFF.

The V gene is TRBV30, the J gene TRBJ2-7, with D perhaps matching TRBD1 (6 bases). This CDR3 has 15 amino acids. V was shortened by 5 bases and J by 0 bases, with 17 bases between the two germline ends. The V gene's germline CDR1 is GTSNPN and CDR2 SVGIG (reference sequence). CDR3 residues: CAWSRGSATSYEQYF. The CDR3 region has the DNA TGTGCCTGGTCTAGGGGGAGCGCAACCTCCTACGAGCAGTACTTC.

The count of this clone is one. The chain uses TRBV11-3 and TRBJ2-5; D is undetermined. The CDR3 consists of 14 residues. The germline V gene encodes CDR1 SGHNT and CDR2 YENEEA. V was pared by 6 bases and J by 1 base, with 12 bases between. The chain's CDR3 is CASSPTVGQETQYF. The CDR3 bases are TGTGCCAGCAGTCCCACGGTCGGCCAAGAGACCCAGTACTTC.

This sequence joins TRBV4-1 and TRBJ2-2, with D perhaps matching TRBD1 (5 bases). Deletions cut 3 bases from V and 1 base from J, with 15 bases between. This CDR3 region has 17 residues. CDR1 is MGHRA, CDR2 YSYEKL, per germline. The CDR3 DNA is TGCGCCAGCAGCCAGGTCTCAGCAGGGTTGAACACCGGGGAGCTGTTTTTT. Its protein product is CASSQVSAGLNTGELFF.

This clone was seen once. The chain is built from TRBV10-1 and TRBJ2-2; possibly TRBD1 for D (5 bases). This CDR3 contains 13 residues. Trimming took 5 bases from V and 3 from J, leaving 7 bases between them. CDR1 is WNHNN, CDR2 SYGVQD, per germline (reference sequence). CDR3 DNA: TGCGCCAGCAGTCCACAGGACACCGGGGAGCTGTTTTTT. Translation gives CASSPQDTGELFF.